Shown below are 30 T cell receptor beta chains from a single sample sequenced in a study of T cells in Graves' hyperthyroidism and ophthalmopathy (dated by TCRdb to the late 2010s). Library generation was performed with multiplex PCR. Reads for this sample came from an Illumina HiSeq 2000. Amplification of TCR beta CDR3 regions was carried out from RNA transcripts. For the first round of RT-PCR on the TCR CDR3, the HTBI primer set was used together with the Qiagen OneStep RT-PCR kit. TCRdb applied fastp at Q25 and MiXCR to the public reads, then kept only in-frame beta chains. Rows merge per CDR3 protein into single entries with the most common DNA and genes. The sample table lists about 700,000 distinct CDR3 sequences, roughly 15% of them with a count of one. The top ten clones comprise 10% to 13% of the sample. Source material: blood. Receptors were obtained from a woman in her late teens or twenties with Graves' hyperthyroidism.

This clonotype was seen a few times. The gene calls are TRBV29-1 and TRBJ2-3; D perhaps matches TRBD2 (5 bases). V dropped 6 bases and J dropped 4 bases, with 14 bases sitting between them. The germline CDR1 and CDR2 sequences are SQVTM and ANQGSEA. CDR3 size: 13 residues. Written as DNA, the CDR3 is TGCAGCGTGGACGAAGGAGGATCAGATACGCAGTATTTT. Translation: CSVDEGGSDTQYF.

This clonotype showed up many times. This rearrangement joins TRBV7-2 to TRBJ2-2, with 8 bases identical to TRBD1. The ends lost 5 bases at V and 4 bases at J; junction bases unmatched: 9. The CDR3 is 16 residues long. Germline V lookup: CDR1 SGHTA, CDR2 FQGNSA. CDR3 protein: CASSVQGAGSTGELFF. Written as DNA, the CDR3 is TGTGCCAGCAGCGTCCAGGGGGCCGGGAGCACCGGGGAGCTGTTTTTT.

CDR3 nucleotide sequence: TGTGCCACCAGTGATCCAAGACGAGGACAGGGGAATGGCTACACCTTC. Protein product: CATSDPRRGQGNGYTF. This chain connects TRBV24-1 to TRBJ1-2; TRBD1 matches 9 bases. V lost 3 bases, J lost 6 bases, and 10 bases stayed unmatched. Germline V gene sequence: CDR1 KGHDR, CDR2 SFDVKD. This CDR3 region has 16 residues.

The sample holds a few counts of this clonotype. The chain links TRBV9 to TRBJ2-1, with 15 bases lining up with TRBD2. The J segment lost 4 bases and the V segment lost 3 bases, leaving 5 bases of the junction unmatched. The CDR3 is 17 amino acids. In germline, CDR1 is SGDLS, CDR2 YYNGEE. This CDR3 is CASSAGTSGRLYNEQFF. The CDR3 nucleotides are TGTGCCAGCAGCGCCGGGACTAGCGGGAGGCTATACAATGAGCAGTTCTTC.

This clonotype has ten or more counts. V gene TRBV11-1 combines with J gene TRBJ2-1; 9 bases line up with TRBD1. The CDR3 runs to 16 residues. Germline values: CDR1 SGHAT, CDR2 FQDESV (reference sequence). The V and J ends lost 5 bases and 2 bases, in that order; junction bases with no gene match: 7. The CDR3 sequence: CASSPRQGGTYNEQFF. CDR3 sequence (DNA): TGTGCCAGCAGCCCCCGACAGGGGGGCACCTACAATGAGCAGTTCTTC.

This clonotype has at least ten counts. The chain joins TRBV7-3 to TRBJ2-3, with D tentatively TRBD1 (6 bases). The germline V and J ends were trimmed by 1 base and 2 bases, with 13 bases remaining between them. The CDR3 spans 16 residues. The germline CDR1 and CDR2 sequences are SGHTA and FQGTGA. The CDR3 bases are TGTGCCAGCAGCTTAAGTTCAGGGGCCCCCACAGATACGCAGTATTTT. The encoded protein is CASSLSSGAPTDTQYF. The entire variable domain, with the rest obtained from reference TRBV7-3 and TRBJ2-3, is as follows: GAGVSQTPSNKVTEKGKYVELRCDPISGHTALYWYRQSLGQGPEFLIYFQGTGAADDSGLPNDRFFAVRPEGSVSTLKIQRTERGDSAVYLCASSLSSGAPTDTQYFGPGTRLTVL.

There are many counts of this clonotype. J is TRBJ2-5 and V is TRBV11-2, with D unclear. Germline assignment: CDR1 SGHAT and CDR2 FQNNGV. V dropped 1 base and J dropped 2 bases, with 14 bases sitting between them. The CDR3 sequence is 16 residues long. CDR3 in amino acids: CASSLGRVPQQETQYF. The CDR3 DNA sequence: TGTGCCAGCAGCTTAGGACGGGTCCCTCAACAAGAGACCCAGTACTTC.

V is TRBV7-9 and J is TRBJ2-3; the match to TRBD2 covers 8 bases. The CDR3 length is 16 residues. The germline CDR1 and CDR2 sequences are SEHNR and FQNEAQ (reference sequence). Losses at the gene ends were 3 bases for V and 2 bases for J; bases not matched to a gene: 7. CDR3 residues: CASSLGAGALTDTQYF. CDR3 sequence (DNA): TGTGCCAGCAGCTTGGGAGCGGGAGCGCTCACAGATACGCAGTATTTT.

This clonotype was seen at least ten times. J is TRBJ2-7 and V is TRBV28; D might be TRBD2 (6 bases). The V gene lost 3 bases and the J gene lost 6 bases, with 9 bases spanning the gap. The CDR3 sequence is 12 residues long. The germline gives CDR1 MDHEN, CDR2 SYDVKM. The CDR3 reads CASSFQGGEQYF. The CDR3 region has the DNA TGTGCCAGCAGTTTTCAGGGAGGCGAGCAGTACTTC.

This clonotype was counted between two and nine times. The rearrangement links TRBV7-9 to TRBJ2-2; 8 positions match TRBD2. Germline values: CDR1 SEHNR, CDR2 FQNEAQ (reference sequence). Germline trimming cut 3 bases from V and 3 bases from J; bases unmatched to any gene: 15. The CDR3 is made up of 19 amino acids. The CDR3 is CASSLVQPAASGYTGELFF. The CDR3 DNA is TGTGCCAGCAGCTTGGTTCAGCCCGCGGCTAGCGGGTACACCGGGGAGCTGTTTTTT.

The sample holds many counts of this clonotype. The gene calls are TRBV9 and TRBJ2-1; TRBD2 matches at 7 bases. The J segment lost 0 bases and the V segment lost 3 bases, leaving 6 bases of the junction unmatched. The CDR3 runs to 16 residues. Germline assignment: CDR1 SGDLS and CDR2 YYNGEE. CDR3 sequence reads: CASSALALSSYNEQFF. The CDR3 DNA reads TGTGCCAGCAGCGCACTAGCGCTAAGCTCCTACAATGAGCAGTTCTTC.

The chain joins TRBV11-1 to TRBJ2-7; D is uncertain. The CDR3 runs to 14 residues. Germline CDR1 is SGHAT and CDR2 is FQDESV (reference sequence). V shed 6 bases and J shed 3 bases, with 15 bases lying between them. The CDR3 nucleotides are TGTGCCAGCAGTCCGGAAAACCGCTTCTACGAGCAGTACTTC. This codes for CASSPENRFYEQYF.

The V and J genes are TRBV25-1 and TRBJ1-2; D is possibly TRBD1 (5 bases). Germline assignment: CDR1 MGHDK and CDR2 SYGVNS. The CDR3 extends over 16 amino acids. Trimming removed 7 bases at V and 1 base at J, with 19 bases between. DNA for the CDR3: TGTGCCAGCACCAACGCGACAGTCGTCGATAACTATGGCTACACCTTC. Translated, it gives CASTNATVVDNYGYTF.

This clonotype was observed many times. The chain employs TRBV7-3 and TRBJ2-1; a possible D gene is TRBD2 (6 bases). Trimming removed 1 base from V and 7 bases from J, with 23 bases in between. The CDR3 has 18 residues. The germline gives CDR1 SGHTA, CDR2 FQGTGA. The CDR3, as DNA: TGTGCCAGCAGCTTAAGGGGGACGGGACTTCTTTCCTTGAATGAGCAGTTCTTC. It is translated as CASSLRGTGLLSLNEQFF.

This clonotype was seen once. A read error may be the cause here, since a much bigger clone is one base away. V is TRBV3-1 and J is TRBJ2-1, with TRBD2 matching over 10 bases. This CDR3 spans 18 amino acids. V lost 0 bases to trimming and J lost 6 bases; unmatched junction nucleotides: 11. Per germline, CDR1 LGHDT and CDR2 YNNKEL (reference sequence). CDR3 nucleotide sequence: TGTGCCAGCAGCCAAGAAGGACCTAGCGGGAGATTAAGCAATGAGCAGTTCTTC. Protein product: CASSQEGPSGRLSNEQFF.

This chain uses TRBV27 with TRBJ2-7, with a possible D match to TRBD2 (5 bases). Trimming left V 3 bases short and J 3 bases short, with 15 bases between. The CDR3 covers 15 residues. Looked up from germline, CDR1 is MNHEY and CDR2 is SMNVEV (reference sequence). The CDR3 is CASSFRVLGVYEQYF. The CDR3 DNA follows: TGTGCCAGCAGTTTCCGAGTTTTGGGAGTCTACGAGCAGTACTTC.

The CDR3 region has the DNA TGCAGTGCTAGAGATGCCCCACTATACGAGTTCGGGAATGAGCAGTTCTTC. Its protein is CSARDAPLYEFGNEQFF. This rearrangement joins TRBV20-1 to TRBJ2-1, with unresolved D. The CDR3 totals 17 residues. V dropped 0 bases and J dropped 7 bases, with 22 bases sitting between them. Per the germline V gene, CDR1 is DFQATT and CDR2 is SNEGSKA (reference sequence).

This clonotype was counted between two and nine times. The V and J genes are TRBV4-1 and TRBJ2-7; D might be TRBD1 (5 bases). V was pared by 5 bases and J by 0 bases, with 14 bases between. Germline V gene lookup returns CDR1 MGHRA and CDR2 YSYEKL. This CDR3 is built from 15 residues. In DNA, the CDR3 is TGCGCCAGCAGCGCTAACAAGGGGCTCTCCTACGAGCAGTACTTC. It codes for CASSANKGLSYEQYF.

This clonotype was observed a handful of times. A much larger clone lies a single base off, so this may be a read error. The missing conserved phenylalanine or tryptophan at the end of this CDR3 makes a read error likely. In DNA form, the CDR3 reads TGCAGTGCTCCAGTAAGAGCGGGAGTTGGGGAGACCCAGTACTTG. It is translated as CSAPVRAGVGETQYL. The chain recombines TRBV20-1 with TRBJ2-5; 8 positions agree with TRBD2. V lost 5 bases, J lost 5 bases, and 13 bases stayed unmatched. The CDR3 is made up of 15 amino acids. The germline CDR1 and CDR2 sequences are DFQATT and SNEGSKA (reference sequence).

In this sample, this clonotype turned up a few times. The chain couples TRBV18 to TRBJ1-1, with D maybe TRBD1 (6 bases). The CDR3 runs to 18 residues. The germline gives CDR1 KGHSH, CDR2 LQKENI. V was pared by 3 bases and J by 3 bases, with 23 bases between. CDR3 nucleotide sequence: TGTGCCAGCTCACCCGCATCTCTCTATTCAGGGGAGGACACTGAAGCTTTCTTT. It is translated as CASSPASLYSGEDTEAFF.

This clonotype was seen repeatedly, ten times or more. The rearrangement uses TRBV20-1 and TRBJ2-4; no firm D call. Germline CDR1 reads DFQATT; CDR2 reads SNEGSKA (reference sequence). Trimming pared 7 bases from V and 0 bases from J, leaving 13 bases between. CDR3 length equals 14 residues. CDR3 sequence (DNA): TGCAGTGTCCCGATGGGATTAGCCAAAAACATTCAGTACTTC. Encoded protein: CSVPMGLAKNIQYF.

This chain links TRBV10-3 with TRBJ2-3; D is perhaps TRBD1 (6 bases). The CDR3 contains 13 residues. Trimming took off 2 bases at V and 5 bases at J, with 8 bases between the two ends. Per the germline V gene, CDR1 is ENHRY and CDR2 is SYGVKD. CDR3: CAISEAGEDTQYF. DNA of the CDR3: TGTGCCATCAGTGAGGCAGGGGAAGATACGCAGTATTTT.

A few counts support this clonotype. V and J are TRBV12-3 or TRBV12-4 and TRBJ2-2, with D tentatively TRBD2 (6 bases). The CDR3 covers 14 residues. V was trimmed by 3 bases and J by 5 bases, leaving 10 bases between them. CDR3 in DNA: TGTGCCAGCAGTTTTCGACGGGGGACCGGGGAGCTGTTTTTT. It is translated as CASSFRRGTGELFF.

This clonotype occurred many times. Here the CDR3 reads CASSPGTGDTDTQYF. DNA for the CDR3: TGTGCCAGCTCACCAGGGACAGGAGATACAGATACGCAGTATTTT. This rearrangement joins TRBV18 to TRBJ2-3; 8 bases agree with TRBD1. V lost 2 bases and J lost 3; bases outside the gene matches: 4. Germline V gives CDR1 KGHSH, CDR2 LQKENI. The CDR3 is 15 residues long.

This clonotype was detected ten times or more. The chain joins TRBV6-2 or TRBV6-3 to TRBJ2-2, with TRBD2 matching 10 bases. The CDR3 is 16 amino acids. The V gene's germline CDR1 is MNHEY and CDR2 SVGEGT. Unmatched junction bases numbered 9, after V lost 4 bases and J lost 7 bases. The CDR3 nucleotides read TGTGCCAGCAGTTTTTTAGCGGGAGGAATTGGCGGGGAGCTGTTTTTT. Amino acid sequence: CASSFLAGGIGGELFF.

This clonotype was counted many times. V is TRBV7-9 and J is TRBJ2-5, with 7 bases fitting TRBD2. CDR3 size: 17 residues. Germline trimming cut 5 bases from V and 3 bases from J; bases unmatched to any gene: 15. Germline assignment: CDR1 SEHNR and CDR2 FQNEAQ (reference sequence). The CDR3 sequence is CASSPWRGGPGKETQYF. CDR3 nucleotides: TGTGCCAGCAGCCCTTGGCGCGGGGGACCCGGGAAAGAGACCCAGTACTTC.

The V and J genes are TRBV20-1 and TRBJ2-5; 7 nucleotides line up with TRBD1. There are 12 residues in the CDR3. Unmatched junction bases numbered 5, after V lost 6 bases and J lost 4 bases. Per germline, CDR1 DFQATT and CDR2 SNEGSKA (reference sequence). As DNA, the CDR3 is TGCAGTGCCCAGACAGGGTCAGAGACCCAGTACTTC. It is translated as CSAQTGSETQYF.

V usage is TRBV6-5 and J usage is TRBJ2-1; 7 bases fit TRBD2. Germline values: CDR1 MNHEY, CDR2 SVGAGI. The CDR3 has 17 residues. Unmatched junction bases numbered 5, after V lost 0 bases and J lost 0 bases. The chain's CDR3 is CASSYSFTGGSYNEQFF. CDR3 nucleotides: TGTGCCAGCAGTTACTCGTTTACGGGAGGCTCCTACAATGAGCAGTTCTTC.

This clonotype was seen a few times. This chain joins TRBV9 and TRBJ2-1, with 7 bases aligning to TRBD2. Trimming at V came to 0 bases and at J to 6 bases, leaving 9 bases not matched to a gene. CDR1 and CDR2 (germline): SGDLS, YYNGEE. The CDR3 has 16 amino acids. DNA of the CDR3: TGTGCCAGCAGCGTAGATGGGCGGGAGCAGTTCAATGAGCAGTTCTTC. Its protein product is CASSVDGREQFNEQFF.

The CDR3 loop is CASSLPEGEQYF. The DNA of the CDR3 is TGTGCCAGCAGCCTTCCAGAAGGAGAGCAGTACTTC. This rearrangement joins TRBV3-1 to TRBJ2-7; D remains unclear. The V gene's germline CDR1 is LGHDT and CDR2 YNNKEL (reference sequence). This CDR3 has 12 residues. The V and J ends lost 4 bases and 7 bases respectively, with 11 bases between them.